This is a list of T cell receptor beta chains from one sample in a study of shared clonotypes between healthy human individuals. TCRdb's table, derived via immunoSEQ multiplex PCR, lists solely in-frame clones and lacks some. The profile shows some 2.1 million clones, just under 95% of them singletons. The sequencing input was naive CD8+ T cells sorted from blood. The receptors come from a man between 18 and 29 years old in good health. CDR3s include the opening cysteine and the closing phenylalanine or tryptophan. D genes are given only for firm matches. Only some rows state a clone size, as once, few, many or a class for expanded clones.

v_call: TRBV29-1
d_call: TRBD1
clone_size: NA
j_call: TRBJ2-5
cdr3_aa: CSVEDPGTENHQETQYF
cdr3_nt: TGCAGCGTTGAAGATCCCGGGACAGAGAATCACCAAGAGACCCAGTACTTC

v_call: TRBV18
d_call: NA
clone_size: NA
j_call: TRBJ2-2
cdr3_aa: CASSPPPQGYATGELFF
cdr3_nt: TGTGCCAGCTCCCCGCCCCCACAGGGTTACGCCACCGGGGAGCTGTTTTTT

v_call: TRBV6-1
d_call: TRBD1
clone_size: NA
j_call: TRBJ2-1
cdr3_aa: CASTAGGSYNEQFF
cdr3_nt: TGTGCCAGCACGGCAGGGGGCTCATACAATGAGCAGTTCTTC

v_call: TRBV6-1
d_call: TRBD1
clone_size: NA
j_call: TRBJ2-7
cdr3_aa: CAIQWGQGSYEQYF
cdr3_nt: TGTGCCATCCAGTGGGGACAGGGATCCTACGAGCAGTACTTC

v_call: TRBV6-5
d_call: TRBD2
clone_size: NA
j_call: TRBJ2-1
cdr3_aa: CASSYYSGSSYNEQFF
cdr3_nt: TGTGCCAGCAGTTACTATAGCGGGAGCTCCTACAATGAGCAGTTCTTC

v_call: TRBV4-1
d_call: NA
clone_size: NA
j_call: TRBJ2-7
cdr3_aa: CASSPWQGKYEQYF
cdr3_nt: TGCGCCAGCAGCCCCTGGCAGGGGAAGTACGAGCAGTACTTC

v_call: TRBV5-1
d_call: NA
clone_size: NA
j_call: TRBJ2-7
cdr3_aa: CASSSLTGLSYEQYF
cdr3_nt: TGCGCCAGCAGCTCCCTTACAGGGCTCTCCTACGAGCAGTACTTC

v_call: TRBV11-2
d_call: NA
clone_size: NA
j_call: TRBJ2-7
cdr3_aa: CASSLSTGLYEQYF
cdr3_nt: TGTGCCAGCAGCTTATCGACCGGCCTTTACGAGCAGTACTTC

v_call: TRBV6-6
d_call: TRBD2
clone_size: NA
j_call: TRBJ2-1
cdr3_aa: CASSLTSPYNEQFF
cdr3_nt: TGTGCCAGCAGTTTGACTAGCCCCTACAATGAGCAGTTCTTC

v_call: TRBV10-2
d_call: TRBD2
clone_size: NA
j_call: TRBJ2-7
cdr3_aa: CASRPPLAGGPGYEQYF
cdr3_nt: TGCGCCAGCAGACCCCCCTTAGCGGGGGGGCCCGGGTACGAGCAGTACTTC

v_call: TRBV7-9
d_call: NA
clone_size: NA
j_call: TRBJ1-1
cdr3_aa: CASSLVGEDAAFF
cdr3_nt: TGTGCCAGCAGCTTAGTAGGGGAAGATGCAGCTTTCTTT

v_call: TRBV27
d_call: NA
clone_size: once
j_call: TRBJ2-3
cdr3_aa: CASSLQGHGTDTQYF
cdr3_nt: TGTGCCAGCAGTCTGCAGGGGCATGGCACAGATACGCAGTATTTT

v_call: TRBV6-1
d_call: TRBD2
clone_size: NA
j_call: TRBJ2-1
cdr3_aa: CASSEASPSGSYNEQFF
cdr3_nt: TGTGCCAGCAGTGAAGCGAGCCCTAGCGGCTCCTACAATGAGCAGTTCTTC

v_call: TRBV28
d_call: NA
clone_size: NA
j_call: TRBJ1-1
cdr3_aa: CASSLPENTEAFF
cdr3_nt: TGTGCCAGCAGTTTACCCGAGAACACTGAAGCTTTCTTT

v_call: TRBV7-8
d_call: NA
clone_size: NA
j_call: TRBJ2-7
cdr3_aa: CASSPPRGSRDEQYF
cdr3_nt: TGTGCCAGCAGCCCGCCTAGGGGTTCAAGAGACGAGCAGTACTTC

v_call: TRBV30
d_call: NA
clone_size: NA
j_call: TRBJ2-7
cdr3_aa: CAWIRVYEQYF
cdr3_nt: TGTGCCTGGATAAGGGTCTACGAGCAGTACTTC

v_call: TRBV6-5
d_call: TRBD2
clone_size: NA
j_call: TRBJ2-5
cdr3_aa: CASTHWGREGETQYF
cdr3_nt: TGTGCCAGCACCCATTGGGGGAGGGAGGGAGAGACCCAGTACTTC

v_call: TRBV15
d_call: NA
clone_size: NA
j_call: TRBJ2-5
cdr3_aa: CATSRDLFQETQYF
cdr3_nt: TGTGCCACCAGCAGAGATCTGTTCCAAGAGACCCAGTACTTC

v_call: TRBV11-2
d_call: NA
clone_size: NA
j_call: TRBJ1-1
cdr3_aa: CASSFFQTSTEAFF
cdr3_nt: TGTGCCAGCAGCTTCTTTCAAACCTCCACTGAAGCTTTCTTT

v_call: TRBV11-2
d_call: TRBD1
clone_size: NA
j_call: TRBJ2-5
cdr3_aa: CASSPWTGMIETQYF
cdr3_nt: TGTGCCAGCAGCCCGTGGACAGGGATGATAGAGACCCAGTACTTC

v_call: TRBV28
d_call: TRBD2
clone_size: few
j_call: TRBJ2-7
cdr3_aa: CASSWGGSYEQYF
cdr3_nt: TGTGCCAGCAGTTGGGGGGGCTCCTACGAGCAGTACTTC

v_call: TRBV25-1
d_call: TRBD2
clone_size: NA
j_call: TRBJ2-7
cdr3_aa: CASRRGGESYEQYF
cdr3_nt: TGTGCCAGCAGACGGGGGGGGGAATCCTACGAGCAGTACTTC

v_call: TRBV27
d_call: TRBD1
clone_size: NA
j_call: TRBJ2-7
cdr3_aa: CASSDRAISYEQYF
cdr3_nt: TGTGCCAGCAGCGACAGGGCAATCTCCTACGAGCAGTACTTC

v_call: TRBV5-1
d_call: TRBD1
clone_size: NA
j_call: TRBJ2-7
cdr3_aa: CASSLEGTAAYEQYF
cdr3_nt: TGCGCCAGCAGCTTGGAAGGGACAGCGGCCTACGAGCAGTACTTC

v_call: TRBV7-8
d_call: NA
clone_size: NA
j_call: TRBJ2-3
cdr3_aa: CASSFPMAGLTDTQYF
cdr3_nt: TGTGCCAGCAGCTTCCCAATGGCGGGACTCACAGATACGCAGTATTTT

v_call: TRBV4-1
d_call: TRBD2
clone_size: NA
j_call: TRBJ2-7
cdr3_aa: CASSQDLSGSYEQYF
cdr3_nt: TGCGCCAGCAGCCAAGATCTAAGCGGGAGCTACGAGCAGTACTTC

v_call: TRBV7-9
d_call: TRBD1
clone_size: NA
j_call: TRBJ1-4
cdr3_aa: CASSSPGGVEKLFF
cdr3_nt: TGTGCCAGCAGCTCCCCAGGGGGAGTTGAAAAACTGTTTTTT

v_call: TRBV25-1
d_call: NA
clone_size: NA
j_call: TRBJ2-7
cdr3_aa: CASSLSASSYEQYF
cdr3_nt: TGTGCCAGCAGTTTGTCAGCGAGCTCCTACGAGCAGTACTTC

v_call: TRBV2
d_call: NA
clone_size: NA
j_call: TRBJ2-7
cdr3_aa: CASETGSSYEQYF
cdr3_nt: TGTGCCAGCGAGACTGGGAGCTCCTACGAGCAGTACTTC

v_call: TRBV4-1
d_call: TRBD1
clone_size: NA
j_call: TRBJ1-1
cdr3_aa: CASSLPATGVNTEAFF
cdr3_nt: TGCGCCAGCAGCCTACCAGCGACAGGGGTGAACACTGAAGCTTTCTTT

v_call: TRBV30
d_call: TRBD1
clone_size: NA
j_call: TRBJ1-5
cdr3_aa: CAWSGGTGSGQPQHF
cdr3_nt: TGTGCCTGGAGTGGGGGGACAGGGTCAGGTCAGCCCCAGCATTTT

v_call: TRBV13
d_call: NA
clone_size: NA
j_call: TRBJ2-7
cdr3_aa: CASSLGGPYEQYF
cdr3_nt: TGTGCCAGCAGCTTAGGAGGGCCCTACGAGCAGTACTTC

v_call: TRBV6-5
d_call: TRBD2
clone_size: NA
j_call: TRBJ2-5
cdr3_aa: CASSATAGVGETQYF
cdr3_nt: TGTGCCAGCAGTGCCACAGCGGGGGTAGGAGAGACCCAGTACTTC

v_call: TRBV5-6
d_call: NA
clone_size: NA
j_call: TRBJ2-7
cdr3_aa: CASSLYFGDWGEQYF
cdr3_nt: TGTGCCAGCAGCTTATATTTCGGCGACTGGGGAGAGCAGTACTTC